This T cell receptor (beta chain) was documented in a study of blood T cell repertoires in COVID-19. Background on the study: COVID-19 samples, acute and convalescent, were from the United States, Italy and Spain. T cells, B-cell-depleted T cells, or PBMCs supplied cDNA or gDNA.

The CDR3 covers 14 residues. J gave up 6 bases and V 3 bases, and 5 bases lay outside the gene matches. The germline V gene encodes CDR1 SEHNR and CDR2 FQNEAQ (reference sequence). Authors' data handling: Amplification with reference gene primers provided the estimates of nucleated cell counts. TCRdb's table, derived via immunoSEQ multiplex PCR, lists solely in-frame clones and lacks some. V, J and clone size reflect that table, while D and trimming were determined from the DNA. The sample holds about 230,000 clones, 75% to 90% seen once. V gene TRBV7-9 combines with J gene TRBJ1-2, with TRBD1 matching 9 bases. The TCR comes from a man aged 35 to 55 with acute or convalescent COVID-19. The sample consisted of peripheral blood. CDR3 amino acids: CASSFGRDRDGYTF. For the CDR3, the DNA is TGTGCCAGCAGCTTCGGTCGGGACAGGGATGGCTACACCTTC.